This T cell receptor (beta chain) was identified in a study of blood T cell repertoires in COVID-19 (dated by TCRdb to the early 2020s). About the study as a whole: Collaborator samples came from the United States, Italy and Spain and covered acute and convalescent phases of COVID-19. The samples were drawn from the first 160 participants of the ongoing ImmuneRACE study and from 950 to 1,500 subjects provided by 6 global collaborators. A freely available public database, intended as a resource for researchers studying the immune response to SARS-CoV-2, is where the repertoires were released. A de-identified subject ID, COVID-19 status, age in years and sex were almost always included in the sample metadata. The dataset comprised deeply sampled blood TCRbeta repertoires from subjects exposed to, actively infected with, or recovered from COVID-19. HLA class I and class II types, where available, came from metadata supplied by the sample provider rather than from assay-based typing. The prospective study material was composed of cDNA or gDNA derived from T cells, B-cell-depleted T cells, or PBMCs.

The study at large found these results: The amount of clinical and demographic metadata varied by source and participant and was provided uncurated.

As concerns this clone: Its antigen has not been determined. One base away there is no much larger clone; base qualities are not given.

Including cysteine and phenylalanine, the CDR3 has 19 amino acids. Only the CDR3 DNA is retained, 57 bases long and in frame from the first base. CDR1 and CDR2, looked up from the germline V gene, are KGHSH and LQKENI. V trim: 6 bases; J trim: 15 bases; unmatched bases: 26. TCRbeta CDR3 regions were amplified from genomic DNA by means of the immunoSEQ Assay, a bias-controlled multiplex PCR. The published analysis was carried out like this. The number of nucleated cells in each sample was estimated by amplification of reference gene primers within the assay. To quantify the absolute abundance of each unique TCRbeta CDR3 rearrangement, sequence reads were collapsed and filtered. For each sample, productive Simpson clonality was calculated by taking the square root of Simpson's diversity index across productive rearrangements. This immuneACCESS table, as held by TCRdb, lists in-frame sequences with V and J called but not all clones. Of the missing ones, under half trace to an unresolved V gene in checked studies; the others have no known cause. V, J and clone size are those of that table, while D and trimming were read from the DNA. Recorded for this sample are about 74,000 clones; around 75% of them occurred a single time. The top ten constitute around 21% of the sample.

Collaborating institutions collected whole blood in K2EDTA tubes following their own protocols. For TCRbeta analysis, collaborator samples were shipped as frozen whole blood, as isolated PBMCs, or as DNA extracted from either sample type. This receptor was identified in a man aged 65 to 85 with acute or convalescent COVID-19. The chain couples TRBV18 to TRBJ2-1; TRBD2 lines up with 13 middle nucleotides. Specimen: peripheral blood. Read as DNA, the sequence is TGTGCCAGCTCCCCTCCGGGGACTAGCGGGATGATGTATACTCCGGGCTCGTTCTTC. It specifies CASSPPGTSGMMYTPGSFF. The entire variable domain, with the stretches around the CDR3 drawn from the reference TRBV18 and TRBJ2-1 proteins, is NAGVMQNPRHLVRRRGQEARLRCSPMKGHSHVYWYRQLPEEGLKFMVYLQKENIIDESGMPKERFSAEFPKEGPSILRIQQVVRGDSAAYFCASSPPGTSGMMYTPGSFFGPGTRLTVL.